Below, 23 T cell receptor beta chains from the same sample are listed, as sequenced in a study of T cells after yellow fever vaccination. Each CDR3 protein gets one entry after TCRdb re-called the 5' RACE reads with MiXCR. This table has 100,000 to 150,000 distinct CDR3 sequences, more than 6.5% appearing once. Sequencing was performed on CD4+ T cells sorted from PBMCs, taken 9 to 11 days after the first yellow fever vaccination. The receptors here all came from a young man who received the YFV17D yellow fever vaccine.

This clonotype was recorded many times. This sequence joins TRBV7-2 and TRBJ2-1; D is uncertain. Looked up from germline, CDR1 is SGHTA and CDR2 is FQGNSA. V was cut by 1 base and J by 7 bases, with 11 bases left in between. The length of the CDR3 is 14 residues. The CDR3 bases are TGTGCCAGCAGCTTAGATGCAGTTATGAATGAGCAGTTCTTC. This encodes CASSLDAVMNEQFF.

This clonotype was detected only a few times. In DNA form, the CDR3 reads TGTGCCAGCTCACCCCCCGCAGGTACCTCCTACGAGCAGTACTTC. Translated, it gives CASSPPAGTSYEQYF. The J gene is TRBJ2-7, the V gene TRBV18, with D hard to call. Germline V lookup: CDR1 KGHSH, CDR2 LQKENI. This CDR3 comprises 15 residues. V lost 3 bases and J lost 0, with 12 bases in between.

This clonotype came up many times. The chain combines TRBV7-2 with TRBJ2-5; TRBD2 matches 9 bases. Looked up from germline, CDR1 is SGHTA and CDR2 is FQGNSA. The CDR3 runs to 15 residues. After removal of 5 bases from V and 3 bases from J, the junction contained 7 bases not matched to a gene. DNA for the CDR3: TGTGCCAGCAGCCTCGGCCCTAGCGGGGAAGAGACCCAGTACTTC. Translation: CASSLGPSGEETQYF.

This clonotype was counted many times. V and J are TRBV29-1 and TRBJ1-4, with 8 positions matching TRBD1. Germline CDR1 is SQVTM and CDR2 is ANQGSEA. CDR3 length equals 13 residues. The V gene end was trimmed by 7 bases and the J gene end by 3 bases; junction bases not matched to a gene: 4. The CDR3 bases are TGCAGCGCCCAGACAGGGGCTAATGAAAAACTGTTTTTT. Encoded protein: CSAQTGANEKLFF.

There are many counts of this clonotype. The V and J genes are TRBV28 and TRBJ2-5, with a weak D call TRBD2 (6 bases). The germline V and J ends were trimmed by 5 bases and 4 bases, with 11 bases remaining between them. Germline V gene lookup returns CDR1 MDHEN and CDR2 SYDVKM. This CDR3 spans 13 amino acids. The CDR3 reads CASSTPAGETQYF. The CDR3 nucleotides read TGTGCCAGCAGTACCCCAGCGGGAGAGACCCAGTACTTC.

This clonotype was detected only a few times. The J gene is TRBJ2-1, the V gene TRBV6-2 or TRBV6-3; the match to TRBD2 covers 7 bases. CDR3 length: 17 amino acids. V trimming: 0 bases; J trimming: 1 base; junction bases outside the gene matches: 6. Germline CDR1 is MNHEY and CDR2 is SVGEGT. CDR3: CASSYSNPSGSYNEQFF. The CDR3 nucleotides are TGTGCCAGCAGTTACTCGAATCCTAGCGGATCCTACAATGAGCAGTTCTTC.

As concerns this clonotype: This may be a read error: a much more frequent sequence differs by one nucleotide. V usage is TRBV7-9 and J usage is TRBJ1-5, with D possibly being TRBD1 (5 bases). In germline, CDR1 is SEHNR, CDR2 FQNEAQ (reference sequence). This CDR3 spans 17 amino acids. The CDR3: CASSFHAGSYSKQPQHF. CDR3 nucleotides: TGTGCCAGCAGCTTTCACGCAGGGTCTTATAGCAAACAGCCCCAGCATTTT.

This clonotype was detected many times. The chain recombines TRBV6-5 with TRBJ1-2; D is perhaps TRBD1 (6 bases). The V and J ends lost 2 bases and 9 bases respectively, with 10 bases between them. This CDR3 spans 12 amino acids. Germline CDR1 and CDR2: MNHEY and SVGAGI. CDR3: CASSYDRLSYTF. The CDR3 nucleotides are TGTGCCAGCAGTTACGACAGGTTGAGCTACACCTTC.

This clonotype has just one count. A much larger clone differs from this one at a single base, so this may be a read error. The J gene is TRBJ1-1, the V gene TRBV25-1; the match to TRBD1 covers 7 bases. This CDR3 region has 12 residues. Germline lookup yields CDR1 MGHDK and CDR2 SYGVNS. The chain's CDR3 is CTSSWDSTEAFF. For the CDR3, the DNA is TGTACCAGCAGTTGGGACAGCACTGAAGCTTTCTTT. Based on the CDR3 plus reference TRBV25-1 and TRBJ1-1, the full variable domain is EADIYQTPRYLVIGTGKKITLECSQTMGHDKMYWYQQDPGMELHLIHYSYGVNSTEKGDLSSESTVSRIRTEHFPLTLESARPSHTSQYLCTSSWDSTEAFFGQGTRLTVV.

This clonotype was seen only once. V is TRBV6-2 or TRBV6-3 and J is TRBJ2-7, with 13 bases identical to TRBD2. CDR1 MNHEY and CDR2 SVGEGT come from the germline V gene. The length of the CDR3 is 13 residues. Germline trimming cut 6 bases from V and 7 bases from J; bases unmatched to any gene: 3. The CDR3 region has the DNA TGTGCCAGCAGGGGACTAGCGGGAAGGGAGCAGTACTTC. It translates to CASRGLAGREQYF.

This clonotype was found many times. J is TRBJ1-5 and V is TRBV5-1; 8 nucleotides match TRBD1. There are 14 residues in the CDR3. Trimming took 4 bases from V and 9 from J; bases not matched to a gene: 9. Germline V lookup: CDR1 SGHRS, CDR2 YFSETQ. CDR3 DNA sequence: TGCGCCAGCAGCCCCGGGGACAGGCCAATGCCCCAGCATTTT. Translated: CASSPGDRPMPQHF.

This clonotype was recorded many times. The chain joins TRBV7-9 to TRBJ2-3, with D uncertain. CDR1 and CDR2 from the germline V gene are SEHNR and FQNEAQ (reference sequence). The germline V and J ends were trimmed by 5 bases and 4 bases, with 10 bases remaining between them. This CDR3 contains 13 residues. CDR3 nucleotide sequence: TGTGCCAGCAGCCTAGAGTGGGCAGATACGCAGTATTTT. Residues: CASSLEWADTQYF.

This clonotype was observed many times. The chain has TRBV5-1 and TRBJ2-7; the D gene is possibly TRBD2 (6 bases). The CDR3 has 16 residues. With 3 bases removed from V and 0 bases from J, the gap between germline ends came to 16 bases. Germline V CDR1 and CDR2: SGHRS, YFSETQ. CDR3 region: CASSSSGPTSSYEQYF. The CDR3 coding sequence is TGCGCCAGCAGCTCAAGCGGGCCTACGAGCTCCTACGAGCAGTACTTC. Drawing the rest from reference TRBV5-1 and TRBJ2-7, the complete variable domain is KAGVTQTPRYLIKTRGQQVTLSCSPISGHRSVSWYQQTPGQGLQFLFEYFSETQRNKGNFPGRFSGRQFSNSRSEMNVSTLELGDSALYLCASSSSGPTSSYEQYFGPGTRLTVT.

This clonotype was recorded many times. This chain connects TRBV20-1 to TRBJ2-1; 10 bases map to TRBD2. Germline-derived CDR1 and CDR2 are DFQATT and SNEGSKA (reference sequence). The V gene end was trimmed by 0 bases and the J gene end by 1 base; junction bases not matched to a gene: 3. The CDR3 spans 16 residues. The CDR3 reads CSAREPSGGSYNEQFF. The CDR3, as DNA: TGCAGTGCTAGAGAGCCTAGCGGGGGTTCCTACAATGAGCAGTTCTTC.

This clonotype has ten or more counts. The J gene is TRBJ2-3, the V gene TRBV12-5; no reliable D call. The CDR3 loop spans 12 amino acids. The V gene's germline CDR1 is LGHNT and CDR2 FRNRAP. The V and J ends lost 1 base and 4 bases respectively, with 3 bases between them. CDR3 DNA: TGTGCTAGTGGTTTGGAGGCAGATACGCAGTATTTT. It translates to CASGLEADTQYF.

This clonotype showed up many times. This chain uses TRBV6-1 with TRBJ2-2; D possibly corresponds to TRBD1 (6 bases). The germline V gene has CDR1 MNHNS and CDR2 SASEGT. V lost 6 bases and J 6 bases, leaving 20 bases between the germline ends. This CDR3 comprises 16 residues. The CDR3 is CASRTYRASVPGELFF. The CDR3 DNA is TGTGCCAGCAGGACCTACAGGGCTAGTGTTCCCGGGGAGCTGTTTTTT.

A few counts support this clonotype. Possible read error: a much larger clone is one base away. The rearrangement joins TRBV11-2 to TRBJ1-2; D is ambiguous. Trimming pared 6 bases from V and 12 bases from J, leaving 14 bases between. Looked up from germline, CDR1 is SGHAT and CDR2 is FQNNGV. This CDR3 has 11 amino acids. This CDR3 reads CASSLAPPNTF. The CDR3 DNA reads TGTGCCAGCAGTTTGGCTCCCCCTAACACCTTC. The full variable domain, rest sourced from reference TRBV11-2 and TRBJ1-2, is EAGVAQSPRYKIIEKRQSVAFWCNPISGHATLYWYQQILGQGPKLLIQFQNNGVVDDSQLPKDRFSAERLKGVDSTLKIQPAKLEDSAVYLCASSLAPPNTFGSGTRLTVV.

This clonotype was counted only a few times. V is TRBV7-3 and J is TRBJ2-1; D may correspond to TRBD1 or TRBD2 (7 bases each). Per germline, CDR1 SGHTA and CDR2 FQGTGA. V shed 5 bases and J shed 9 bases, with 14 bases lying between them. The CDR3 is 13 residues long. The CDR3 loop reads CASSPGGGSEQFF. DNA for the CDR3: TGTGCCAGCAGCCCAGGGGGGGGCAGTGAGCAGTTCTTC.

Ten or more counts support this clonotype. This rearrangement joins TRBV6-1 to TRBJ2-1; TRBD1 agrees at 7 bases. The CDR3 loop spans 15 amino acids. Germline loops: CDR1 MNHNS, CDR2 SASEGT. The ends lost 6 bases at V and 2 bases at J; junction bases unmatched: 7. CDR3 loop: CASRETGSPYNEQFF. The CDR3 DNA is TGTGCCAGCAGGGAGACAGGGTCCCCCTACAATGAGCAGTTCTTC.

This clonotype was seen ten or more times. The chain uses TRBV14 and TRBJ2-1; a possible D gene is TRBD1 (6 bases). The V end was cut by 3 bases, the J end by 4 bases, with 13 bases between. Germline V CDR1 and CDR2: SGHDN, FVKESK. The CDR3 covers 15 residues. CDR3 DNA sequence: TGTGCCAGCAGCCATAGGGGGACAAATTACAATGAGCAGTTCTTC. This codes for CASSHRGTNYNEQFF.

This clonotype was counted only a few times. CDR3 residues: CASSPDRPGLTPLEQYF. The CDR3 nucleotides are TGCGCCAGCAGCCCGGACCGGCCGGGACTGACTCCCCTCGAGCAGTACTTC. The V call is TRBV5-1, the J call TRBJ2-7; tentative D call: TRBD2 (6 bases). V lost 4 bases, J lost 6 bases, and 26 bases lay in between. Germline values: CDR1 SGHRS, CDR2 YFSETQ. This CDR3 has 17 residues.

This clonotype was observed at least ten times. The chain carries TRBV7-2 and TRBJ2-5; 12 nucleotides line up with TRBD2. Germline lookup yields CDR1 SGHTA and CDR2 FQGNSA. This CDR3 comprises 16 residues. J lost 2 bases, V lost 3 bases, and 4 bases had no gene match. CDR3 DNA: TGTGCCAGCAGCTTTAGACTAGCGGGGGAGCAAGAGACCCAGTACTTC. This sequence encodes CASSFRLAGEQETQYF.

This clonotype was detected ten times or more. The V call is TRBV20-1, the J call TRBJ1-3; no reliable D call. This CDR3 region has 14 residues. Germline CDR1 is DFQATT and CDR2 is SNEGSKA (reference sequence). V lost 3 bases and J 4 bases, leaving 13 bases between the germline ends. The CDR3 reads CSARENRRGNTIYF. The CDR3 bases are TGCAGTGCTAGGGAGAACCGAAGAGGAAACACCATATATTTT.